This T cell receptor (beta chain) was recovered during a study of blood T cell repertoires in COVID-19 (dated by TCRdb to 2018 to 2021). With regard to the full study: Samples covering the acute and convalescent phases of COVID-19 were provided by collaborators in the United States, Italy and Spain. The samples were drawn from the first 160 participants of the ongoing ImmuneRACE study and from over a thousand subjects provided by 6 global collaborators. Subjects who had been exposed to COVID-19, were actively infected with it, or had recovered from it provided the deeply sampled blood TCRbeta repertoires that made up the dataset. A freely available public database, intended as a resource for researchers studying the immune response to SARS-CoV-2, is where the repertoires were released. Where available, HLA class I and class II types were obtained from metadata supplied by the sample provider rather than from assay-based typing. The prospective study material was composed of cDNA or gDNA derived from T cells, B-cell-depleted T cells, or PBMCs. A de-identified subject ID, COVID-19 status, age in years and sex were almost always included in the sample metadata.

Whole blood was collected in K2EDTA tubes by collaborating institutions according to the institutions' own protocols. For TCRbeta analysis, collaborator samples were shipped as frozen whole blood, as isolated PBMCs, or as DNA extracted from either sample type. TCRbeta CDR3 regions were amplified from genomic DNA using the immunoSEQ Assay, a bias-controlled multiplex PCR. As for the authors' bioinformatics: Nucleated cell counts per sample were estimated from amplification of reference gene primers within the assay. Sequence reads were collapsed and filtered to measure the absolute abundance of every unique TCRbeta CDR3 rearrangement. For each sample, productive Simpson clonality was calculated by taking the square root of Simpson's diversity index across productive rearrangements. Sourced from immuneACCESS, this table was stored by TCRdb with only in-frame sequences that have V and J called. A share of the clones is absent; for the studies checked, an unresolved V gene accounts for under half, and the remainder has no known explanation. V, J and clone size are taken as reported in that table, and D and trimming were inferred from the DNA itself. Recorded for this sample are around 54,000 clones; more than 80% of them occurred a single time. Together, the top ten hold over 4.5% of the sample.

CDR1 SGHAT and CDR2 FQNNGV were looked up in the germline V gene. V loses 5 bases at its end and J loses 9 bases; junction bases beyond the gene matches: 8. The CDR3 runs 15 residues from the cysteine to the phenylalanine. Of the read, only the CDR3 DNA is kept; its 45 bases are in frame from base 1. Summary of the overall study and its limitations: The quantity of clinical and demographic metadata differed by source and by participant and was supplied without curation.

On this clone: This receptor's antigen is unknown. There are no base qualities to consult, and no much larger clone falls within one base.

This sequence was found in a woman aged 55-75 years with acute or convalescent COVID-19. In this chain, TRBV11-2 is recombined with TRBJ2-1, and TRBD2 aligns with 12 junction nucleotides. The material sequenced was peripheral blood. In nucleotides, the sequence is TGTGCCAGCAGCGTACTAGCGGGGGGTCCGGGTGAGCAGTTCTTC. This sequence encodes CASSVLAGGPGEQFF.